The T cell receptor (beta chain) under discussion was sequenced for a study of beta chain features in type 1 diabetes. Study-wide findings and caveats: Among patients with Type 1 diabetes, TCRB CDR3s were moderately but significantly shorter in every one of the four CD4+ subsets.

The study reverse transcribed the entire isolated RNA, so it sequenced expressed TCRB transcripts. Generated by immunoSEQ multiplex PCR, the TCRdb table keeps only in-frame clones and is missing some. The sample holds approximately 100,000 clones, under 40% seen once. Worth noting for this clone: Its target is not known.

The germline gives CDR1 MNHNY, CDR2 SVGAGI (reference sequence). V lost 2 bases and J lost 7; bases outside the gene matches: 5. CDR3 length equals 13 residues. The J gene is TRBJ2-7, the V gene TRBV6-6; 7 nucleotides align to TRBD2. The TCR sequence derives from a woman between 18 and 29 years old in good health. Material for sequencing was stem cell memory CD4+ T cells from blood. The CDR3, as DNA: TGTGCCAGCAGTTACAGGGAGGGATGGGAGCAGTACTTC. Protein sequence: CASSYREGWEQYF.